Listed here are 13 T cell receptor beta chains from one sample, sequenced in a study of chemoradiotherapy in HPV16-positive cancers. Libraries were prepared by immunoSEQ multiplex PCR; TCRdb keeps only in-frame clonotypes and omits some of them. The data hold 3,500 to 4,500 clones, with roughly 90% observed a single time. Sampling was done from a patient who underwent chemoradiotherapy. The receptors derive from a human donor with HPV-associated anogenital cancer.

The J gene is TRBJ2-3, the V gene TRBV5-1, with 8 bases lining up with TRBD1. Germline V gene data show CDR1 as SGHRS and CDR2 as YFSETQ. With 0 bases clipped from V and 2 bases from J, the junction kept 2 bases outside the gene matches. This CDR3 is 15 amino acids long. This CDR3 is CASSLGDRNTDTQYF. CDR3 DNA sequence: TGCGCCAGCAGCTTGGGGGACAGGAACACAGATACGCAGTATTTT. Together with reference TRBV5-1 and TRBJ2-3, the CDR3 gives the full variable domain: KAGVTQTPRYLIKTRGQQVTLSCSPISGHRSVSWYQQTPGQGLQFLFEYFSETQRNKGNFPGRFSGRQFSNSRSEMNVSTLELGDSALYLCASSLGDRNTDTQYFGPGTRLTVL.

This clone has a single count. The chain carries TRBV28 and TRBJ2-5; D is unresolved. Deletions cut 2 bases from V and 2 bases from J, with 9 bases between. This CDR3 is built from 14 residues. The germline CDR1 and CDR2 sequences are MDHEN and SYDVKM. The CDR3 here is CASSLIGIQETQYF. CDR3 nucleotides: TGTGCCAGCAGTTTAATTGGGATACAAGAGACCCAGTACTTC.

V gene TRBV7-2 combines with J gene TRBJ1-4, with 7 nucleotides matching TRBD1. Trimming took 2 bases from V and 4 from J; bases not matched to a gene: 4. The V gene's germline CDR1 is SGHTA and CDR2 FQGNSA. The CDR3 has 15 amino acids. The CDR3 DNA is TGTGCCAGCAGCTTAAGGGGACAGCATAATGAAAAACTGTTTTTT. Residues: CASSLRGQHNEKLFF.

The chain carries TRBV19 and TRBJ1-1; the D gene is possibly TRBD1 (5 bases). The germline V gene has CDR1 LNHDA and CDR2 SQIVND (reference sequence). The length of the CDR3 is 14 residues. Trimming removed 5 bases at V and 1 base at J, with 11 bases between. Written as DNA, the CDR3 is TGTGCCAGTAGTTTGAGGGGCCCGAACACTGAAGCTTTCTTT. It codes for CASSLRGPNTEAFF. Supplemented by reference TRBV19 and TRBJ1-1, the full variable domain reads DGGITQSPKYLFRKEGQNVTLSCEQNLNHDAMYWYRQDPGQGLRLIYYSQIVNDFQKGDIAEGYSVSREKKESFPLTVTSAQKNPTAFYLCASSLRGPNTEAFFGQGTRLTVV.

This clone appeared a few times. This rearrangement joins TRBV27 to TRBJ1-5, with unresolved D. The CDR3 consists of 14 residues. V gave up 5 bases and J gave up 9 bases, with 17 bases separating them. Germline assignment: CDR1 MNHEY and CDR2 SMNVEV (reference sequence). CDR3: CASSPRPGLGPQHF. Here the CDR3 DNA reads TGTGCCAGCAGTCCCCGGCCCGGTCTCGGGCCCCAGCATTTT.

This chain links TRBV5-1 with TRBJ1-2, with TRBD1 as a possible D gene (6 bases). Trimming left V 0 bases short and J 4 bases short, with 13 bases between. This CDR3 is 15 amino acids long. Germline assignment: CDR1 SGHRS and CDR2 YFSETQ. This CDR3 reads CASSLGGTWSYGYTF. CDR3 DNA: TGCGCCAGCAGCTTGGGGGGGACATGGAGCTATGGCTACACCTTC.

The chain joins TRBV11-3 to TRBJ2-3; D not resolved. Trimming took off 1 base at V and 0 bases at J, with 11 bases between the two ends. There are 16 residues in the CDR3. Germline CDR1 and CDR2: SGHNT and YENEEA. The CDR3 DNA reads TGTGCCAGCAGCTTAGTGCGGTCCTCTAGCACAGATACGCAGTATTTT. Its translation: CASSLVRSSSTDTQYF.

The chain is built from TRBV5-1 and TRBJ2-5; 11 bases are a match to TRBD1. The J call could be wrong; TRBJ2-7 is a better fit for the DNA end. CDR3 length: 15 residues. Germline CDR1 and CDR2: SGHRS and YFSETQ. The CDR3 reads CASSVGTGGLYEQYF. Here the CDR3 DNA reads TGCGCCAGCAGCGTAGGGACAGGGGGGCTCTACGAGCAGTACTTC.

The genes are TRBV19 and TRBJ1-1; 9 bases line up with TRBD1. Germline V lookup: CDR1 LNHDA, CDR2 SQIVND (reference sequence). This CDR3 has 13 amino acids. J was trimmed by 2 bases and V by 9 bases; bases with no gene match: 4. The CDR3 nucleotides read TGTGCCAGCAACAGGGGGCGAAACACTGAAGCTTTCTTT. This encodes CASNRGRNTEAFF.

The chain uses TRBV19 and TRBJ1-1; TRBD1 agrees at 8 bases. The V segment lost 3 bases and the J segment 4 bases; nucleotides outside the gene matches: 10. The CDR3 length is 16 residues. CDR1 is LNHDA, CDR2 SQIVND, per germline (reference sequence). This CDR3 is CASSIQVAGGSTEAFF. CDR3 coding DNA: TGTGCCAGTAGTATCCAGGTGGCAGGGGGCTCCACTGAAGCTTTCTTT.

This CDR3 is CASSEFRDYNSPLHF. The CDR3 DNA reads TGTGCCAGCAGTGAATTTCGGGACTATAATTCACCCCTCCACTTT. The gene calls are TRBV6-1 and TRBJ1-6; D gene unclear. Germline CDR1 MNHNS, CDR2 SASEGT. CDR3 length: 15 residues. V dropped 2 bases and J dropped 3 bases, with 8 bases sitting between them.

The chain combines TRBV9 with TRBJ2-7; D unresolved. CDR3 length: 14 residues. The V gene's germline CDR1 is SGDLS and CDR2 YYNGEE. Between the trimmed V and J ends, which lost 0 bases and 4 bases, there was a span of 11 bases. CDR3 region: CASSVEESLYEQYF. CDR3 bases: TGTGCCAGCAGCGTAGAGGAGTCGCTATACGAGCAGTACTTC.

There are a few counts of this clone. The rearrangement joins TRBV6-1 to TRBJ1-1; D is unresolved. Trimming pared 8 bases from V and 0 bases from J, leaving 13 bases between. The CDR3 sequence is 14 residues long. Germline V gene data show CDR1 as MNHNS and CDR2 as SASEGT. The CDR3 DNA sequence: TGTGCCAGCGGAAACGACGGTATGAACACTGAAGCTTTCTTT. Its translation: CASGNDGMNTEAFF.